These 14 T cell receptor beta chains originate from one sample sequenced in a study of cytomegalovirus exposure and HLA in healthy donors (dated by TCRdb to about 2017). The library was generated by the immunoSEQ multiplex PCR assay. TCRdb holds this immuneACCESS table with in-frame rearrangements only. Some clones are missing; in checked studies, unresolved V genes explain under half, and the rest has no known cause. The table for this sample lists 200,000 to 250,000 clones; around four fifths of them were counted only once. The ten top clones hold more than 12% of the sample. Sequencing was carried out using PBMCs. The receptors shown here come from a woman aged 25 to 39 in good health and CMV-seropositive.

This chain connects TRBV27 to TRBJ1-1; 7 bases agree with TRBD1. Losses at the gene ends were 10 bases for V and 1 base for J; bases not matched to a gene: 6. This CDR3 region has 13 residues. Per the germline V gene, CDR1 is MNHEY and CDR2 is SMNVEV (reference sequence). The CDR3 DNA reads TGTGCCACTTCGACAGGGTGGAACACTGAAGCTTTCTTT. This codes for CATSTGWNTEAFF.

This rearrangement joins TRBV6-5 to TRBJ2-1, with TRBD2 matching 7 bases. CDR1 and CDR2 from the germline V gene are MNHEY and SVGAGI. The CDR3 runs 14 residues. V lost 2 bases, J lost 9 bases, and 7 bases stayed unmatched. Here the CDR3 reads CASSYGREVTEQFF. The CDR3 region has the DNA TGTGCCAGCAGTTACGGACGGGAGGTGACTGAGCAGTTCTTC.

The chain couples TRBV28 to TRBJ1-4; the D is unclear. The V and J ends lost 5 bases and 7 bases respectively, with 20 bases between them. This CDR3 is built from 16 residues. Germline loops: CDR1 MDHEN, CDR2 SYDVKM. CDR3 sequence reads: CASSASWDRVGEKLFF. The DNA for the CDR3 is TGTGCCAGCAGTGCCTCTTGGGATAGGGTGGGTGAAAAACTGTTTTTT. The entire variable domain, with the rest obtained from reference TRBV28 and TRBJ1-4, is as follows: DVKVTQSSRYLVKRTGEKVFLECVQDMDHENMFWYRQDPGLGLRLIYFSYDVKMKEKGDIPEGYSVSREKKERFSLILESASTNQTSMYLCASSASWDRVGEKLFFGSGTQLSVL.

The V call is TRBV30, the J call TRBJ1-2; no firm D call. CDR1 GTSNPN and CDR2 SVGIG come from the germline V gene (reference sequence). The CDR3 has 15 residues. V was shortened by 4 bases and J by 1 base, with 16 bases between the two germline ends. CDR3: CAWKPGKEYNYGYTF. DNA of the CDR3: TGTGCCTGGAAGCCCGGGAAAGAATATAACTATGGCTACACCTTC.

The V gene is TRBV27, the J gene TRBJ2-5; the D gene could be TRBD1 or TRBD2 (5 bases each). The germline CDR1 and CDR2 sequences are MNHEY and SMNVEV (reference sequence). The CDR3 runs to 15 residues. V lost 6 bases and J lost 7, with 21 bases in between. The CDR3 region is CASSPPRDLPATQYF. The CDR3 DNA reads TGTGCCAGCAGCCCACCCCGGGACCTTCCGGCGACCCAGTACTTC.

The rearrangement joins TRBV5-4 to TRBJ2-5, with D unresolved. Germline assignment: CDR1 SGHNT and CDR2 YYREEE (reference sequence). V lost 0 bases and J 0 bases, leaving 6 bases between the germline ends. The CDR3 spans 14 residues. CDR3 nucleotides: TGTGCCAGCAGCTTGGGAGGAAACCAAGAGACCCAGTACTTC. Translated, it gives CASSLGGNQETQYF.

The chain combines TRBV14 with TRBJ1-1; 7 bases are a match to TRBD1. CDR3 size: 13 residues. Germline V lookup: CDR1 SGHDN, CDR2 FVKESK. Trimming cost V 4 bases and J 7 bases; bases outside gene matches: 6. This chain's CDR3 is CASSPGQVREAFF. The CDR3 DNA is TGTGCCAGCAGCCCCGGACAGGTTCGTGAAGCTTTCTTT.

The chain couples TRBV5-1 to TRBJ1-3; D is unresolved. CDR1 and CDR2 (germline): SGHRS, YFSETQ. The CDR3 sequence is 15 residues long. The ends were cut back, 2 bases at V and 2 bases at J, with 11 bases in the middle. CDR3 sequence: CASSFSSGAGNTIYF. Written as DNA, the CDR3 is TGCGCCAGCAGCTTTTCATCTGGGGCTGGAAACACCATATATTTT.

The chain has TRBV4-3 and TRBJ2-3, with TRBD2 matching over 8 bases. The CDR3 has 15 amino acids. CDR1 and CDR2 (germline): LGHNA, YSLEER. V was pared by 7 bases and J by 4 bases, with 10 bases of the junction left unmatched. CDR3 sequence: CASTLRAGGADTQYF. CDR3 sequence (DNA): TGCGCCAGCACCCTGCGGGCGGGAGGTGCAGATACGCAGTATTTT.

This sequence joins TRBV25-1 and TRBJ1-1, with 11 bases that match TRBD1. The CDR3 runs 15 residues. Germline CDR1 MGHDK, CDR2 SYGVNS. V lost 3 bases to trimming and J lost 0 bases; unmatched junction nucleotides: 0. CDR3: CASSEDRGLNTEAFF. DNA of the CDR3: TGTGCCAGCAGTGAGGACAGGGGGCTGAACACTGAAGCTTTCTTT.

The chain uses TRBV9 and TRBJ1-2; 9 bases fit TRBD1. J was trimmed by 6 bases and V by 3 bases; bases with no gene match: 9. The germline V gene encodes CDR1 SGDLS and CDR2 YYNGEE. This CDR3 has 15 amino acids. CDR3 sequence: CASSGPGTGQNGYTF. In nucleotides, the CDR3 is TGTGCCAGCAGCGGGCCCGGGACAGGGCAGAATGGCTACACCTTC.

The chain links TRBV27 to TRBJ1-4; D unclear. This CDR3 spans 16 amino acids. The germline V gene has CDR1 MNHEY and CDR2 SMNVEV (reference sequence). V lost 0 bases and J lost 4, with 12 bases in between. CDR3 sequence (DNA): TGTGCCAGCAGTTTATCGGTTCGGGGTGGTAATGAAAAACTGTTTTTT. Its protein product is CASSLSVRGGNEKLFF. Together with reference TRBV27 and TRBJ1-4, the CDR3 gives the full variable domain: EAQVTQNPRYLITVTGKKLTVTCSQNMNHEYMSWYRQDPGLGLRQIYYSMNVEVTDKGDVPEGYKVSRKEKRNFPLILESPSPNQTSLYFCASSLSVRGGNEKLFFGSGTQLSVL.

This sequence joins TRBV5-4 and TRBJ1-2; 7 bases line up with TRBD1. Germline-derived CDR1 and CDR2 are SGHNT and YYREEE (reference sequence). This CDR3 is built from 14 residues. The V and J ends lost 4 bases and 3 bases, in that order; junction bases with no gene match: 6. In DNA, the CDR3 is TGTGCCAGCAGCGCACAGGGGTCGGACTATGGCTACACCTTC. The encoded protein is CASSAQGSDYGYTF.

The chain links TRBV20-1 to TRBJ1-2; D is unclear. The CDR3 extends over 10 amino acids. Germline CDR1 reads DFQATT; CDR2 reads SNEGSKA (reference sequence). Trimming took 0 bases from V and 7 from J, leaving 3 bases between them. The CDR3 spells CSARDSGYTF. The CDR3 region has the DNA TGCAGTGCTAGAGACTCTGGCTACACCTTC.